This TCR beta chain comes out of a study of blood T cells in healthy people across ages. Study-wide background: About one barcoded beta molecule per two T cells was the capture yield of template switching.

Every sample gave at least 5 micrograms of total RNA when it was extracted. The second PCR ran roughly 6 to 12 cycles with a sample-barcoded 5' primer and J-beta primers. TCRdb recomputed calls from the 5' RACE reads with MiXCR, one row per CDR3 protein. The sample gives hundreds of thousands of distinct CDR3 sequences, more than 20% of which show up once; just under 9% is in the top ten. This clonotype was seen only a few times. V was trimmed by 4 bases and J by 10 bases, leaving 16 bases between them. Germline CDR1 and CDR2: SQVTM and ANQGSEA. The CDR3 consists of 13 residues. These same records also appear under a second study, on T cells of mothers and their children.

The specimen sequenced was blood. The clonotype comes from a boy younger than 18 in good health. The chain uses TRBV29-1 and TRBJ1-4, with D perhaps matching TRBD1 (5 bases). CDR3 coding DNA: TGCAGCGTTGTGGGGCAGGAGGTTGGAAAACTGTTTTTT. Translation: CSVVGQEVGKLFF.